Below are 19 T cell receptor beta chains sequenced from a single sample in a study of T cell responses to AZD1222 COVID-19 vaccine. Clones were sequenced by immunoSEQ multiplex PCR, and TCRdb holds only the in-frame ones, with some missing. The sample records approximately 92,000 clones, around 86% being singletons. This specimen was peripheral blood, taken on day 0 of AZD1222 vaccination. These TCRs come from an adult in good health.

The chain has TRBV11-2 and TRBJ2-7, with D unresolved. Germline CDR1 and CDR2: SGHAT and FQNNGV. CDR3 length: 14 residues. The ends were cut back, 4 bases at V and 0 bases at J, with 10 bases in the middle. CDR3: CASSSSWSSYEQYF. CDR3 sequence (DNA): TGTGCCAGCAGCTCCTCATGGAGCTCCTACGAGCAGTACTTC.

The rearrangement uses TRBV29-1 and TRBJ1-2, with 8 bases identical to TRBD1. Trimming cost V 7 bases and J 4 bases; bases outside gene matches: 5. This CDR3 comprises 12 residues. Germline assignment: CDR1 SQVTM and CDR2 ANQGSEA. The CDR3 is CSASTGAYGYTF. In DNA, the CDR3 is TGCAGCGCTTCGACAGGGGCCTATGGCTACACCTTC.

The CDR3 DNA reads TGTGCCAGCAGTTTAGGGGGTGGCGTAGACATTCAGTACTTC. Protein: CASSLGGGVDIQYF. The chain carries TRBV28 and TRBJ2-4; D is tentatively TRBD1 or TRBD2 (5 bases each). V was cut by 2 bases and J by 8 bases, with 13 bases left in between. Germline CDR1 is MDHEN and CDR2 is SYDVKM. This CDR3 is built from 14 residues.

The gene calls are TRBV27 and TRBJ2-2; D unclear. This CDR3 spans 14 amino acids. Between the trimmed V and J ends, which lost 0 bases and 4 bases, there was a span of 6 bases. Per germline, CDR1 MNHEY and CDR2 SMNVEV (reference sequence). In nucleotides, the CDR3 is TGTGCCAGCAGTTTATCGGGTGGCACCGGGGAGCTGTTTTTT. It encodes CASSLSGGTGELFF.

CDR3 nucleotides: TGTGCCAGCAGCACGAAAACCGGGACAGGAGATACGCAGTATTTT. This translates into CASSTKTGTGDTQYF. This chain uses TRBV7-9 with TRBJ2-3; the match to TRBD1 covers 8 bases. V lost 5 bases and J lost 5; bases outside the gene matches: 9. The CDR3 extends over 15 amino acids. Germline values: CDR1 SEHNR, CDR2 FQNEAQ (reference sequence).

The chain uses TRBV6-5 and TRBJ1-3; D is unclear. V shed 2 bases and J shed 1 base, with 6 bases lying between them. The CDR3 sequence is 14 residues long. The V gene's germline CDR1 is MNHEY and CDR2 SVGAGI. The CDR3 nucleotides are TGTGCCAGCAGTTACGCGGGTTCTGGAAACACCATATATTTT. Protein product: CASSYAGSGNTIYF.

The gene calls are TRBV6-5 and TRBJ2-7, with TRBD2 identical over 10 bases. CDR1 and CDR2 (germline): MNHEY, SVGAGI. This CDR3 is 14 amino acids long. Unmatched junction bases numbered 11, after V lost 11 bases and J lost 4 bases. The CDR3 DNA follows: TGTGCCGGGGAGGCTAGCGGGAGTCGGTACGAGCAGTACTTC. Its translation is CAGEASGSRYEQYF.

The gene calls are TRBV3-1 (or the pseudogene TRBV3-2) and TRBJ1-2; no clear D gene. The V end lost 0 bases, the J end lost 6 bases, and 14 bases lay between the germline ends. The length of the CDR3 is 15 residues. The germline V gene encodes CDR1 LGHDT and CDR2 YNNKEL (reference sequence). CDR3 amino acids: CASSQEARERDGYTF. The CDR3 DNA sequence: TGTGCCAGCAGCCAAGAAGCAAGGGAGCGGGATGGCTACACCTTC.

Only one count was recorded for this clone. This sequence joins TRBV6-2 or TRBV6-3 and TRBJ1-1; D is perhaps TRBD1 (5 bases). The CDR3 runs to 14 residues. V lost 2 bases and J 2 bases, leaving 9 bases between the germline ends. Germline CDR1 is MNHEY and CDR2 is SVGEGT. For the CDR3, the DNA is TGTGCCAGCAGTTACGGGGGGTTTAACACTGAAGCTTTCTTT. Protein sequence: CASSYGGFNTEAFF.

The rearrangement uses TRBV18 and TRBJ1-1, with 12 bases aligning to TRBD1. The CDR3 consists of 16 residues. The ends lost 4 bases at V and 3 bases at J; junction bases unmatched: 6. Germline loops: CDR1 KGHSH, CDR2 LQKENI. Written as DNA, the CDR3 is TGTGCCAGCTCACAGGGACAGGGGGCGAGGTACACTGAAGCTTTCTTT. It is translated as CASSQGQGARYTEAFF. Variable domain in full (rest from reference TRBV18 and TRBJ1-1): NAGVMQNPRHLVRRRGQEARLRCSPMKGHSHVYWYRQLPEEGLKFMVYLQKENIIDESGMPKERFSAEFPKEGPSILRIQQVVRGDSAAYFCASSQGQGARYTEAFFGQGTRLTVV.

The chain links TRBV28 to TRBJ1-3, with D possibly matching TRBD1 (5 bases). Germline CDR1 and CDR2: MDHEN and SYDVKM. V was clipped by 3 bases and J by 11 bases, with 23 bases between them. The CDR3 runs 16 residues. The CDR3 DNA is TGTGCCAGCAGTTTGAGGGACGGGAGTCCCCCGAGACCCATATATTTT. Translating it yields CASSLRDGSPPRPIYF.

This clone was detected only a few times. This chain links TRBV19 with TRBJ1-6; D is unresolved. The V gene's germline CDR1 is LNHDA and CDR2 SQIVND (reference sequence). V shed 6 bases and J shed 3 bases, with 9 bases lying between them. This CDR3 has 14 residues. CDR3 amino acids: CASSPANYNSPLHF. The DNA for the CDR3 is TGTGCCAGTAGCCCAGCAAACTATAATTCACCCCTCCACTTT.

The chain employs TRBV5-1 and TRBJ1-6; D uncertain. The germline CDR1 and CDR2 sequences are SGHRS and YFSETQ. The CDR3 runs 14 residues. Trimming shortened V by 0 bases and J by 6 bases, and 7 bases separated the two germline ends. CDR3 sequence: CASSLELPNSPLHF. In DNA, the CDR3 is TGCGCCAGCAGCTTGGAGCTCCCTAATTCACCCCTCCACTTT.

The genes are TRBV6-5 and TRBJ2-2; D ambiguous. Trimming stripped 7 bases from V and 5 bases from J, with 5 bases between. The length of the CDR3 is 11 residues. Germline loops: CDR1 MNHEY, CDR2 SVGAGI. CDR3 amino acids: CASIRTGELFF. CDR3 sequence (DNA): TGTGCCAGCATACGGACCGGGGAGCTGTTTTTT.

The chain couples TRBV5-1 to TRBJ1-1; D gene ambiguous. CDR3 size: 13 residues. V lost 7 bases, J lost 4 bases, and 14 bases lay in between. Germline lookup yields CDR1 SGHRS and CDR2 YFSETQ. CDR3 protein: CASRAVVGTEAFF. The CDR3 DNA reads TGCGCCAGCCGGGCGGTGGTTGGCACTGAAGCTTTCTTT.

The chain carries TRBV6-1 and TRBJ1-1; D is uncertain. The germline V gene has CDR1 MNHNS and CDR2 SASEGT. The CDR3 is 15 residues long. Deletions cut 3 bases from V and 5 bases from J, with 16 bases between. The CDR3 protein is CASSDLAASTTEAFF. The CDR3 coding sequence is TGTGCCAGCAGTGATTTAGCCGCGTCGACGACTGAAGCTTTCTTT.

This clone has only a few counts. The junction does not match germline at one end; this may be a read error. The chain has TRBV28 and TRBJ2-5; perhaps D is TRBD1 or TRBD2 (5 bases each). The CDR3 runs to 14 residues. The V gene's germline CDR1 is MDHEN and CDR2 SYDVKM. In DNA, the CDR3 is TGTGCCAGCAGTTTATTCGGGACCCAAGGGACCCAGTACTTC. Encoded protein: CASSLFGTQGTQYF. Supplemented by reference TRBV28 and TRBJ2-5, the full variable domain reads DVKVTQSSRYLVKRTGEKVFLECVQDMDHENMFWYRQDPGLGLRLIYFSYDVKMKEKGDIPEGYSVSREKKERFSLILESASTNQTSMYLCASSLFGTQGTQYFGPGTRLLVL.

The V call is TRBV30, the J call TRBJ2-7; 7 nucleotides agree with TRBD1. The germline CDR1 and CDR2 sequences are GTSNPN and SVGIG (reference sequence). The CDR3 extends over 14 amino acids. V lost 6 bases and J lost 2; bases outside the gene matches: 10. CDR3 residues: CACDRDRGTYEQYF. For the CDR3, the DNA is TGTGCCTGTGACAGGGATAGAGGGACCTACGAGCAGTACTTC. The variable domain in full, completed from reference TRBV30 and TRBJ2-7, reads SQTIHQWPATLVQPVGSPLSLECTVEGTSNPNLYWYRQAAGRGLQLLFYSVGIGQISSEVPQNLSASRPQDRQFILSSKKLLLSDSGFYLCACDRDRGTYEQYFGPGTRLTVT.

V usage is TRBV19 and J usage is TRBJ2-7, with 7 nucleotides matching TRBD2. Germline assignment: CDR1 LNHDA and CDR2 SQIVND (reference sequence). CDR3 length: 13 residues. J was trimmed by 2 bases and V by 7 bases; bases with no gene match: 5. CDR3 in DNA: TGTGCCAGTACCTCCCGGGGGGCCTACGAGCAGTACTTC. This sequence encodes CASTSRGAYEQYF.